Described below is a single T cell receptor (beta chain) sequence and its context. Its binding antigen is unknown. No much larger clone is present one base from it, and per-base qualities are unavailable. The meaning of the sample's time point label: baseline pretreatment blood. What this sample's treatment or condition label stands for: 15 Gy SBRT to primary tumor, nephrectomy 4 weeks later. To track tumor-enriched clonotypes, serial peripheral blood was sampled from radiation-treated patients at baseline and at 2 weeks and 4 weeks after SBRT. All patients had renal cell carcinoma with clear cell pathology. The QIAamp DNA Blood Mini Kit (Qiagen) was used to prepare genomic DNA for TCR sequencing. Samples were included in the analyses only if all quality control checks were passed. For CDR1 and CDR2, the germline V gene lists ENHRY and SYGVKD. The CDR3 holds 12 amino acids from the cysteine to the phenylalanine. Here the CDR3 DNA is all that survives: 36 bases in frame from base 1. The trim is 3 bases for V and 6 bases for J, with a gap of 5 bases between the germline ends.

TCR beta libraries were generated from genomic DNA with the immunoSEQ kit, following the manufacturer's recommendations. For library preparation, a first multiplex PCR was performed with proprietary primers, followed by a second PCR in which unique barcodes were added, and bead cleanups were performed after each round. Each sample batch included a kit-provided positive control reaction and a negative control reaction. The final libraries were assessed on an Agilent 4200 TapeStation D1000 ScreenTape, pooled by volume, and quantified by qPCR. Sequencing was performed on an Illumina NextSeq500 using a MidOutput 150-cycle cartridge, with 156 Read1 cycles, 15 Index1 cycles, and the kit custom primers. The pooled library was loaded at 0.9 to 1 pM, with a roughly 20% PhiX control spiked in. As for the original processing: The vendor-processed data were analyzed in R, and a clonotype was defined as all T cells that share the same CDR3 nucleotide sequence. In the clone abundance analyses, frequencies were normalized to the 10,000 most abundant clones in each sample. Public T cell clones, which averaged fewer than five per sample, were excluded before analysis. Tumor-enriched and baseline blood-enriched clonotypes were defined by at least a 32-fold difference in abundance between compartments. A beta-binomial differential abundance model was used to identify clonotypes that were expanded or contracted between blood time points. The Baroni-Urbani and Buser coefficient was used to measure tumor-blood repertoire similarity, and groups were compared with two-tailed Wilcoxon tests in R. The immuneACCESS repertoire file appears here via TCRdb, limited to in-frame rearrangements. These files lack a portion of the clones; in checked studies, under half of the deficit traces to unresolved V genes, and the cause of the others is not known. The V and J calls and clone size are taken from that table; D and trimming were inferred from the DNA. In this sample the table shows some 150,000 clones, approximately 82% of which occur a single time. The top ten constitute around a quarter of the sample.

This sample was included in a study of radiation and T cells in renal cell carcinoma (dated by TCRdb to 2020 to 2022). Looking at the study overall: Samples were obtained from a clinical trial, in which 15 Gy stereotactic body radiation therapy was delivered to primary renal cell carcinomas and nephrectomy was performed 4 weeks later. TCR beta sequencing covered 50 to 55 samples in total, comprising around 25 tumors and about 27 peripheral blood samples. Across all 53 samples, 4,016,671 unique CDR3 nucleotide sequences, encoding 2.5 million to 3 million unique CDR3 amino acid sequences, were identified.

On the study overall, not on this receptor specifically: Changes in the blood repertoire were not tracked past 4 weeks after treatment. Because pretreatment tumor biopsies were not available, the baseline intratumoral presence of clonotypes could not be determined. The single-armed trial design could not address effects of radiation dose or scheduling on the TCR repertoire. In blood, the top tumor clonotypes increased from baseline to 2 weeks after radiation and then shrank by 4 weeks, which suggests a temporary expansion of tumor-resident clones.

The sequence is built from TRBV10-3 and TRBJ2-2; confidence is insufficient to name the D gene. This clonotype originated in a woman aged 50 to 60 with renal cell carcinoma. The specimen comprised blood, sampled from a patient whose treatment included radiotherapy and nephrectomy. CDR3 reads: CAISELSGELFF. At the DNA level, the sequence is TGTGCCATCAGTGAACTTTCCGGGGAGCTGTTTTTT.